A selection of T cell receptor beta chains follows, all from one sample in a study of shared clonotypes between healthy human individuals. The assay was immunoSEQ multiplex PCR, and TCRdb's table has in-frame clones only and misses some. This sample has around 600,000 clones, with about 98% found just once. Material for sequencing was naive CD8+ T cells sorted from blood. These receptor sequences come from a man aged 30-40 years in good health. Each CDR3 is given with its conserved first and last residue. A D gene is named only where the DNA matches it firmly. Expanded clones are given a class, and other clones once, few, many or no size at all.

NA	TRBV28	TRBJ1-2	NA	TGTGCCAGCAGTTTCCACTATGGCTACACCTTC	CASSFHYGYTF
NA	TRBV30	TRBJ2-7	NA	TGTGCCTGGGACGTGGGGAGAAACTCCTACGAGCAGTACTTC	CAWDVGRNSYEQYF
NA	TRBV4-1	TRBJ2-1	NA	TGCGCCAGCGGGGGGGTCGGGACAGGAATCTACAATGAGCAGTTCTTC	CASGGVGTGIYNEQFF
NA	TRBV5-1	TRBJ2-1	TRBD2	TGCGCCAGCAGCCCATGGACTAGCGGGACGAATGAGCAGTTCTTC	CASSPWTSGTNEQFF
NA	TRBV29-1	TRBJ1-1	NA	TGCAGCGTTGAGTCCCCGATTGGCACTGAAGCTTTCTTT	CSVESPIGTEAFF
NA	TRBV28	TRBJ1-5	NA	TGTGCCAGCAGTCCATACAGGGTTCGCAATCAGCCCCAGCATTTT	CASSPYRVRNQPQHF
NA	TRBV7-9	TRBJ1-5	TRBD1	TGTGCCAGCAGCTCACCGGGACAGCCAAATCAGCCCCAGCATTTT	CASSSPGQPNQPQHF
NA	TRBV19	TRBJ1-2	NA	TGTGCCAGTAAAGGGACAAAGTATGGCTACACCTTC	CASKGTKYGYTF
NA	TRBV9	TRBJ1-1	NA	TGTGCCAGCAGCGTTGACCTGTATAATACTGAAGCTTTCTTT	CASSVDLYNTEAFF
once	TRBV27	TRBJ2-7	TRBD2	TGTGCCAGCAGTTTGGGAGCGGGGCCCTACGAGCAGTACTTC	CASSLGAGPYEQYF
NA	TRBV18	TRBJ2-7	NA	TGTGCCAGCTCACGCGCAACTAGGGACACGAGCTCCTACGAGCAGTACTTC	CASSRATRDTSSYEQYF
NA	TRBV9	TRBJ2-5	NA	TGTGCCAGCAGCGGAATTCCCGGAGGAGGGCAGAGCCAAGAGACCCAGTACTTC	CASSGIPGGGQSQETQYF
NA	TRBV5-4	TRBJ2-7	NA	TGTGCCAGCAGCCCCGGCGGCAGCTACTACGAGCAGTACTTC	CASSPGGSYYEQYF
NA	TRBV6-5	TRBJ2-1	NA	TGTGCCAGCAGTTACGGTAGGGAGCAGTTCTTC	CASSYGREQFF
NA	TRBV19	TRBJ1-5	NA	TGTGCCAGTGGTAACAATCAGCCCCAGCATTTT	CASGNNQPQHF
NA	TRBV28	TRBJ2-1	TRBD1	TGTGCCAGCAGATATCAGGGGGCTCGGAAACATGGGCAGTTCTTC	CASRYQGARKHGQFF
NA	TRBV7-3	TRBJ2-1	TRBD1	TGTGCCAGCAGCCCCCGGGACAGTGTGAGCGATGAGCAGTTCTTC	CASSPRDSVSDEQFF
NA	TRBV15	TRBJ2-7	NA	TGTGCCACCAGCAGAATCTGGACGGGCTCCTACGAGCAGTACTTC	CATSRIWTGSYEQYF
once	TRBV9	TRBJ2-1	TRBD2	TGTGCCAGCAATGAAGGACTAGCGGGAGGGCGGTCCTACAATGAGCAGTTCTTC	CASNEGLAGGRSYNEQFF
NA	TRBV2	TRBJ2-2	NA	TGTGCCAGCAGTGAAGAAGGGTACACCGGGGAGCTGTTTTTT	CASSEEGYTGELFF
NA	TRBV7-9	TRBJ2-3	NA	TGTGCCAGCAGCCAACCCCCCGCAGATACGCAGTATTTT	CASSQPPADTQYF
NA	TRBV5-4	TRBJ2-7	NA	TGTGCCAGCAGCTTGAGGGGGAGCGCCCACGAGCAGTACTTC	CASSLRGSAHEQYF
NA	TRBV5-1	TRBJ2-7	NA	TGCGCCAGCAGCCCATCAGGGGTGGACGGAGCCTACGAGCAGTACTTC	CASSPSGVDGAYEQYF
NA	TRBV19	TRBJ2-7	TRBD2	TGTGCCAGTAGTTGGTCAGCTAGCGGTTACGAGCAGTACTTC	CASSWSASGYEQYF
NA	TRBV2	TRBJ2-5	TRBD2	TGTGCCAGCAGTGAAGGGACGGGAGGGCTTCAAGAGACCCAGTACTTC	CASSEGTGGLQETQYF
NA	TRBV4-1	TRBJ2-1	NA	TGCGCCAGCAGCCCCGAGTCGGCAGACTACAATGAGCAGTTCTTC	CASSPESADYNEQFF
NA	TRBV29-1	TRBJ2-5	NA	TGCAGCGTTGATGCGGGAACCTCCCAAGAGACCCAGTACTTC	CSVDAGTSQETQYF
NA	TRBV4-2	TRBJ2-2	TRBD1	TGTGCCAGCAGCCAAGTTTTATCGCTACAGGGGGATTTGGTTGCCGGGGAGCTGTTTTTT	CASSQVLSLQGDLVAGELFF
NA	TRBV13	TRBJ2-7	NA	TGTGCCAGCAGCTTACAGCCCCCCTGGGAGCAGTACTTC	CASSLQPPWEQYF
NA	TRBV27	TRBJ2-5	NA	TGTGCCAGCAGTGGGGGGACAACCTCCCCCCGGGAGACCCAGTACTTC	CASSGGTTSPRETQYF
NA	TRBV7-9	TRBJ2-3	TRBD2	TGTGCCAGCAGCTTACAGCGACTTAGCGGGAGAGATTCAGATACGCAGTATTTT	CASSLQRLSGRDSDTQYF
NA	TRBV11-2	TRBJ2-5	NA	TGTGCCAGCAGCTTAACTAGTGGGGAGACCCAGTACTTC	CASSLTSGETQYF
NA	TRBV29-1	TRBJ2-7	NA	TGCAGCGTTGAAGATGGAACAGCGAGCTCCTACGAGCAGTACTTC	CSVEDGTASSYEQYF
NA	TRBV4-1	TRBJ2-3	NA	TGCGCCAGCAGCCAAGATTATAGCGGCACAGATACGCAGTATTTT	CASSQDYSGTDTQYF
NA	TRBV4-3	TRBJ2-1	NA	TGCGCCAGCAGCCAAGATCGTTGGGCGGCGAACAATGAGCAGTTCTTC	CASSQDRWAANNEQFF
once	TRBV27	TRBJ2-1	NA	TGTGCCAGCAGTTCCTGGCCCTACAATGAGCAGTTCTTC	CASSSWPYNEQFF
NA	TRBV27	TRBJ2-7	NA	TGTGCCAGCAGCACCACCTACGAGCAGTACTTC	CASSTTYEQYF
NA	TRBV27	TRBJ1-2	NA	TGTGCCAGCAGCCCTAGGAGTTCAGGGATTTTGATCTATGGCTACACCTTC	CASSPRSSGILIYGYTF
NA	TRBV7-7	TRBJ2-3	TRBD2	TGTGCCAGCTCCTTAACTAGCGAACGCACAGATACGCAGTATTTT	CASSLTSERTDTQYF
NA	TRBV27	TRBJ2-4	NA	TGTGCCGTACGGTCGGCGGGCGCCAAAAACATTCAGTACTTC	CAVRSAGAKNIQYF
NA	TRBV11-2	TRBJ2-1	TRBD1	TGTGCCAGCAGCTCCGGACAGGGCGCCTACAATGAGCAGTTCTTC	CASSSGQGAYNEQFF
NA	TRBV6-1	TRBJ2-4	TRBD1	TGTGCCAGCAGTGAAAGGGGACAGATCAAAAACATTCAGTACTTC	CASSERGQIKNIQYF
NA	TRBV9	TRBJ2-7	TRBD2	TGTGCCAGCAGCCGATGGGGGGGATCCTACGAGCAGTACTTC	CASSRWGGSYEQYF
NA	TRBV25-1	TRBJ1-1	TRBD1	TGTGCCACACGACAGGGGACTGAAGCTTTCTTT	CATRQGTEAFF
NA	TRBV4-1	TRBJ2-7	TRBD2	TGCGCCAGCAGCTCTCAAGTCGGACTAGCGGGCTACGAGCAGTACTTC	CASSSQVGLAGYEQYF
NA	TRBV6-5	TRBJ2-3	NA	TGTGCCAGCAGTCCGTCCTCTGGGGCAGATACGCAGTATTTT	CASSPSSGADTQYF
NA	TRBV6-6	TRBJ1-5	NA	TGTGCCAGCAGGAGGGGTCAGCCCCAGCATTTT	CASRRGQPQHF
NA	TRBV6-5	TRBJ2-3	NA	TGTGCCAGCAGTAATCCCTCCCCCGTTACGCAGTATTTT	CASSNPSPVTQYF
NA	TRBV7-9	TRBJ2-7	NA	TGTGCCAGCAGCTTAGAGGATACCTACGAGCAGTACTTC	CASSLEDTYEQYF
NA	TRBV5-1	TRBJ2-1	TRBD2	TGCGCCAGCAGCTTGGGACTAGCGGGTTCCTACGAGCAGTTCTTC	CASSLGLAGSYEQFF
NA	TRBV7-9	TRBJ1-1	NA	TGTGCCAGCTACGGAGGGGAGTTGAACACTGAAGCTTTCTTT	CASYGGELNTEAFF
NA	TRBV11-2	TRBJ2-7	NA	TGTGCCAGCAGCTCCGCTAGTGGGGAGCAGTACTTC	CASSSASGEQYF
NA	TRBV10-3	TRBJ2-7	TRBD1	TGTGCCATCGGGGACAGGGTCCACTACGAGCAGTACTTC	CAIGDRVHYEQYF
NA	TRBV10-3	TRBJ2-7	NA	TGTGCCATCAGTGGGTCTCCAAGGACTGCCTCCTACGAGCAGTACTTC	CAISGSPRTASYEQYF
NA	TRBV28	TRBJ2-7	TRBD2	TGTGCCACCAAGGGCGGGGGTAACGACTACGAGCAGTACTTC	CATKGGGNDYEQYF
NA	TRBV6-6	TRBJ1-1	TRBD1	TGTGCCAGCGCCAGACCGATAGGGGGCCTCACTGAAGCTTTCTTT	CASARPIGGLTEAFF
few	TRBV27	TRBJ1-5	NA	TGTGCCAGCAGCAGGGGCAATCAGCCCCAGCATTTT	CASSRGNQPQHF
NA	TRBV27	TRBJ2-1	TRBD2	TGTGCCAGCAGTTATGGACTAGCCTACAATGAGCAGTTCTTC	CASSYGLAYNEQFF